These T cell receptor beta chains were read from a single sample in a study of blood T cell repertoires in COVID-19. TCRdb's copy holds only in-frame clones and misses some; the assay was immunoSEQ multiplex PCR. The sample holds over 400,000 clones, approximately 90% seen once. Sequenced: peripheral blood. These receptors all stem from a woman in her thirties with active or convalescent COVID-19. CDR3s include the opening cysteine and the closing phenylalanine or tryptophan. A D gene is named only where the DNA matches it firmly. Size values are once, few and many counts, or a class for expanded clones, and some rows have none.

d_call: TRBD2
j_call: TRBJ2-3
v_call: TRBV7-9
clone_size: .
cdr3_aa: CASSLEVMRGTDTQYF
cdr3_nt: TGTGCCAGCAGCTTAGAAGTCATGCGGGGGACAGATACGCAGTATTTT

d_call: .
j_call: TRBJ1-1
v_call: TRBV7-9
clone_size: .
cdr3_aa: CASRKDGYTEAFF
cdr3_nt: TGTGCCAGCAGGAAAGACGGGTACACTGAAGCTTTCTTT

d_call: .
j_call: TRBJ1-4
v_call: TRBV6-6
clone_size: .
cdr3_aa: CASSHGQGNTYPEEKLFF
cdr3_nt: TGTGCCAGCAGTCACGGCCAGGGGAATACGTATCCCGAAGAAAAACTGTTTTTT

d_call: TRBD1
j_call: TRBJ2-7
v_call: TRBV19
clone_size: .
cdr3_aa: CASSIVPGGNRGTYEQYF
cdr3_nt: TGTGCCAGTAGTATAGTCCCCGGGGGCAACAGGGGGACCTACGAGCAGTACTTC

d_call: .
j_call: TRBJ2-3
v_call: TRBV4-1
clone_size: .
cdr3_aa: CASSQLGQRDTQYF
cdr3_nt: TGCGCCAGCAGCCAGTTGGGGCAAAGAGATACGCAGTATTTT

d_call: TRBD1
j_call: TRBJ1-1
v_call: TRBV18
clone_size: .
cdr3_aa: CASSNTGGGTEAFF
cdr3_nt: TGTGCCAGCTCAAATACAGGGGGAGGGACTGAAGCTTTCTTT

d_call: TRBD2
j_call: TRBJ2-1
v_call: TRBV3-1/TRBV3-2
clone_size: .
cdr3_aa: CASSQDSSGRNEQFF
cdr3_nt: TGTGCCAGCAGCCAAGATTCTAGCGGGAGGAATGAGCAGTTCTTC

d_call: .
j_call: TRBJ2-2
v_call: TRBV5-1
clone_size: .
cdr3_aa: CASSLDLDTGELFF
cdr3_nt: TGCGCCAGCAGCTTGGACTTAGACACCGGGGAGCTGTTTTTT

d_call: TRBD1
j_call: TRBJ1-1
v_call: TRBV7-2
clone_size: .
cdr3_aa: CASSSNRGWTEAFF
cdr3_nt: TGTGCCAGCAGCTCTAACAGGGGTTGGACTGAAGCTTTCTTT

d_call: TRBD1
j_call: TRBJ1-4
v_call: TRBV5-1
clone_size: once
cdr3_aa: CASSLGQGADPLFF
cdr3_nt: TGCGCCAGCAGCTTAGGACAGGGGGCCGACCCCCTGTTTTTT

d_call: .
j_call: TRBJ1-4
v_call: TRBV6-5
clone_size: .
cdr3_aa: CAGNSRFGEKLFF
cdr3_nt: TGTGCCGGTAACAGCCGGTTTGGAGAAAAACTGTTTTTT

d_call: .
j_call: TRBJ2-1
v_call: TRBV7-6
clone_size: .
cdr3_aa: CASSPNVRGSYNEQFF
cdr3_nt: TGTGCCAGCAGCCCCAACGTAAGGGGCTCATACAATGAGCAGTTCTTC

d_call: .
j_call: TRBJ1-2
v_call: TRBV20-1
clone_size: few
cdr3_aa: CSAPTAYGYTF
cdr3_nt: TGCAGTGCCCCCACAGCCTATGGCTACACCTTC

d_call: .
j_call: TRBJ2-3
v_call: TRBV5-1
clone_size: .
cdr3_aa: CASSLRGGTDTQYF
cdr3_nt: TGCGCCAGCAGCTTGAGGGGGGGCACCGATACGCAGTATTTT

d_call: TRBD1
j_call: TRBJ1-3
v_call: TRBV6-5
clone_size: .
cdr3_aa: CASSTGDSGNTIYF
cdr3_nt: TGTGCCAGCAGCACAGGGGACTCTGGAAACACCATATATTTT

d_call: TRBD1
j_call: TRBJ1-2
v_call: TRBV6-5
clone_size: .
cdr3_aa: CASRGTGMLYGYTF
cdr3_nt: TGTGCCAGCAGGGGGACAGGGATGTTATATGGCTACACCTTC